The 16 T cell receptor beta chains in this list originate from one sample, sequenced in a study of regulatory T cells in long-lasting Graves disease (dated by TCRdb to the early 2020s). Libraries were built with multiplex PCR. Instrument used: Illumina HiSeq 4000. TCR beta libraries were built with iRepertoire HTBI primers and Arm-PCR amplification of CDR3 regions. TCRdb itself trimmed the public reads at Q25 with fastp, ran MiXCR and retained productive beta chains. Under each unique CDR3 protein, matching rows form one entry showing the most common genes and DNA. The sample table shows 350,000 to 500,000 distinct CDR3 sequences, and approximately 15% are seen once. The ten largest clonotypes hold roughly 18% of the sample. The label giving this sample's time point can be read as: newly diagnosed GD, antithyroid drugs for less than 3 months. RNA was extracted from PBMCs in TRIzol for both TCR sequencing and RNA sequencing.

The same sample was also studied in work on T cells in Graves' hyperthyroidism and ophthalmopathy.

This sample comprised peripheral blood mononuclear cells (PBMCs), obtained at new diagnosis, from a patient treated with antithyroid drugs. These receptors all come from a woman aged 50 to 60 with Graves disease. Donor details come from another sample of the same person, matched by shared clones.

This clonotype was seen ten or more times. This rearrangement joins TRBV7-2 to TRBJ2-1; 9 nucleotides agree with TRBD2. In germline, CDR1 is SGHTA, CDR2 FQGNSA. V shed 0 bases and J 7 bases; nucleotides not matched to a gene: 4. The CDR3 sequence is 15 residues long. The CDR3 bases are TGTGCCAGCAGCTTAGCAGCGGGAGGTGAGAATGAGCAGTTCTTC. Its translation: CASSLAAGGENEQFF.

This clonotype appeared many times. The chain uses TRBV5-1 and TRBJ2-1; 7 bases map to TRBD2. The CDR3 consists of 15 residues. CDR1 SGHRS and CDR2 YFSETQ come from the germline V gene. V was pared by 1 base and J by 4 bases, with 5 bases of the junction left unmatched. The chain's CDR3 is CASSLRLAPYNEQFF. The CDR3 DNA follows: TGCGCCAGCAGCTTGAGACTAGCACCATACAATGAGCAGTTCTTC.

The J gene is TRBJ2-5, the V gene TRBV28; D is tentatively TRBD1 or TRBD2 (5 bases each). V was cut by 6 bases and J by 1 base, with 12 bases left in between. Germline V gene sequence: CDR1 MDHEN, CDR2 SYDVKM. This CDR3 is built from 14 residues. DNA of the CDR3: TGTGCCAGCAGAACCGGGACGGTCCAAGAGACCCAGTACTTC. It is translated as CASRTGTVQETQYF.

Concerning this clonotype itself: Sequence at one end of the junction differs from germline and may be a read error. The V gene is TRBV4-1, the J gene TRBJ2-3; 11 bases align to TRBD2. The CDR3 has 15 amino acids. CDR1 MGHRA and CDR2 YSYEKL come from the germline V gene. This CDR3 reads CASSSTSGNTNTQYF. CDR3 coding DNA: TGCGCCAGCAGCTCGACTAGCGGGAACACAAATACGCAGTATTTT.

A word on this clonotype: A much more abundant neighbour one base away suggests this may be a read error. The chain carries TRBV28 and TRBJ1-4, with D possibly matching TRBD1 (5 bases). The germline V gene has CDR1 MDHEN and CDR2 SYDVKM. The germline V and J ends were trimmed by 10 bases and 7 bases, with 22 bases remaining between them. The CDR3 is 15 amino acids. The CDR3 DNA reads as TGTGCCAACACCTTCACCCCGGGACTTCGTGAAAAACTGTTTTTT. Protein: CANTFTPGLREKLFF.

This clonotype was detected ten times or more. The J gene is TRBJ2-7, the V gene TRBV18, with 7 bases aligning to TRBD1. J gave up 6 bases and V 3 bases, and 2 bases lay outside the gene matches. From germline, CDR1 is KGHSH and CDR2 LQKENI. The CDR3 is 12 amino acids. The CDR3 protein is CASSPTGREQYF. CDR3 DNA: TGTGCCAGCTCACCGACAGGGCGCGAGCAGTACTTC. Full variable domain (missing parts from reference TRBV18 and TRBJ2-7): NAGVMQNPRHLVRRRGQEARLRCSPMKGHSHVYWYRQLPEEGLKFMVYLQKENIIDESGMPKERFSAEFPKEGPSILRIQQVVRGDSAAYFCASSPTGREQYFGPGTRLTVT.

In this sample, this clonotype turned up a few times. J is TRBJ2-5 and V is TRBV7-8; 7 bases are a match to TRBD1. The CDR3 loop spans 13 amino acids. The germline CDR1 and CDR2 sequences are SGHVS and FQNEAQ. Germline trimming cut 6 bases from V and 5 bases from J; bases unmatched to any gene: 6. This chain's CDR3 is CASSYGQEETQYF. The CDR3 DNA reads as TGTGCCAGCAGTTACGGACAGGAGGAGACCCAGTACTTC. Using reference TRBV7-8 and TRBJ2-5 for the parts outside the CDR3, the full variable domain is GAGVSQSPRYKVAKRGQDVALRCDPISGHVSLFWYQQALGQGPEFLTYFQNEAQLDKSGLPSDRFFAERPEGSVSTLKIQRTQQEDSAVYLCASSYGQEETQYFGPGTRLLVL.

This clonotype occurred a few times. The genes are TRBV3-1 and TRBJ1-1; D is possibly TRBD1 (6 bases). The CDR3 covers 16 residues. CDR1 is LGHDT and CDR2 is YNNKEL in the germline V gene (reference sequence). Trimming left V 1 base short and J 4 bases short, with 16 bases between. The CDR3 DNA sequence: TGTGCCAGCAGCCAAGGGGGGCCGACTGTGGGCACTGAAGCTTTCTTT. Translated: CASSQGGPTVGTEAFF.

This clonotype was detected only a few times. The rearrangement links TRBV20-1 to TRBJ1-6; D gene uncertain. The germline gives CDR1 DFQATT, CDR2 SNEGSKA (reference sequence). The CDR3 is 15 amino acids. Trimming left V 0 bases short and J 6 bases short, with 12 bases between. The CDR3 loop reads CSARDSREINSPLHF. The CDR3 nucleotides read TGCAGTGCTAGAGATTCCCGTGAGATTAATTCACCCCTCCACTTT.

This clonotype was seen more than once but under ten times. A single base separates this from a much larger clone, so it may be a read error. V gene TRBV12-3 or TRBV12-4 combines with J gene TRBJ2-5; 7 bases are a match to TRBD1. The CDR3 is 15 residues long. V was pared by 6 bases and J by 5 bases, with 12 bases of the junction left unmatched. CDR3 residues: CASSVVGTAHETQYF. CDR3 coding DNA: TGTGCCAGCAGCGTAGTTGGGACAGCCCATGAGACCCAGTACTTC.

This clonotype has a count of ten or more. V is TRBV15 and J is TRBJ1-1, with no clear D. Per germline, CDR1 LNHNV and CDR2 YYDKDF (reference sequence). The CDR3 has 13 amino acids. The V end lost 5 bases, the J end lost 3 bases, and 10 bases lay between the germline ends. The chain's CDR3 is CATSPSGYTEAFF. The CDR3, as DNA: TGTGCCACCAGCCCAAGTGGTTACACTGAAGCTTTCTTT.

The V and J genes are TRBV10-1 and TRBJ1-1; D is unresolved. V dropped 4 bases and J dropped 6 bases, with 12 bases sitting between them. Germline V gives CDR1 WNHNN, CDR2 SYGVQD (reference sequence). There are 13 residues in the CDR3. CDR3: CASSGSSAPEAFF. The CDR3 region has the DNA TGCGCCAGCAGTGGGTCGTCGGCCCCTGAAGCTTTCTTT.

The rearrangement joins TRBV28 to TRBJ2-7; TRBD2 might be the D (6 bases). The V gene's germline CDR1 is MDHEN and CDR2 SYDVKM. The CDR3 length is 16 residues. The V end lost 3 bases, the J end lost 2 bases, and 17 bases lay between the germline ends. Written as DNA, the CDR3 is TGTGCCAGCAGTTTCGGGACTTCCAAGAGCCCCTACGAGCAGTACTTC. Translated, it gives CASSFGTSKSPYEQYF. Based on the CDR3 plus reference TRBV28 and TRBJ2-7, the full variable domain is DVKVTQSSRYLVKRTGEKVFLECVQDMDHENMFWYRQDPGLGLRLIYFSYDVKMKEKGDIPEGYSVSREKKERFSLILESASTNQTSMYLCASSFGTSKSPYEQYFGPGTRLTVT.

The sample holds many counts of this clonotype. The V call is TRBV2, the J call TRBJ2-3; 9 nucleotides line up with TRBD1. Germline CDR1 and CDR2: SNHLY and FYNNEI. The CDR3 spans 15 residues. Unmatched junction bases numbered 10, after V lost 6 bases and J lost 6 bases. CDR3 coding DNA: TGTGCCAGCAGAGCCGGGACAGGGCTGTACGATACGCAGTATTTT. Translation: CASRAGTGLYDTQYF.

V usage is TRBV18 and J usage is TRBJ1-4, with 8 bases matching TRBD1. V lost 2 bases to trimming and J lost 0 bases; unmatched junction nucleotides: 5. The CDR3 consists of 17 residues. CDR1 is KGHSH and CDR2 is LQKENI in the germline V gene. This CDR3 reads CASSPYRQGTTNEKLFF. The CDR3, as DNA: TGTGCCAGCTCACCATACCGACAGGGGACAACTAATGAAAAACTGTTTTTT.

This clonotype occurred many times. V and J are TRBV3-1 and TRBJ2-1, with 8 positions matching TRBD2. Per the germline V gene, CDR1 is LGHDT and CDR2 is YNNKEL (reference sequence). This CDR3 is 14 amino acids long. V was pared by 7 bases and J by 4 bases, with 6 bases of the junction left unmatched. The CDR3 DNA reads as TGTGCCAGCACGAGGAGCGGGAGTTACAATGAGCAGTTCTTC. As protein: CASTRSGSYNEQFF.